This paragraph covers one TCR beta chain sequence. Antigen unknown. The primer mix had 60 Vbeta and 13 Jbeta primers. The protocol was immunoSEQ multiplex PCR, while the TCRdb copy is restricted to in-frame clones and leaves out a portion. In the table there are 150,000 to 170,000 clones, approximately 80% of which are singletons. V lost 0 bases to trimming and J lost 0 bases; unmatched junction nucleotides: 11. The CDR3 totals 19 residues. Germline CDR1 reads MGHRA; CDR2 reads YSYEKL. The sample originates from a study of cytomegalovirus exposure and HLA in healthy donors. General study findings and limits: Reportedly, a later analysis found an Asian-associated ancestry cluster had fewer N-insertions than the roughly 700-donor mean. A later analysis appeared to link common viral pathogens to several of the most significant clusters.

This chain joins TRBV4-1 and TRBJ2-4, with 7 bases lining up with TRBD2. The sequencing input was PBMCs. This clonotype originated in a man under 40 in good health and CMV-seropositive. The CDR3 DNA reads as TGCGCCAGCAGCCAAGATAAAGTAGCGGGTCCCCTAGCCAAAAACATTCAGTACTTC. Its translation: CASSQDKVAGPLAKNIQYF.